The 6 T cell receptor beta chains below come from one sample, sequenced in a study of cytomegalovirus exposure and HLA in healthy donors (dated by TCRdb to between 2016 and 2019). Libraries were prepared through the immunoSEQ multiplex PCR assay. For the multiplex PCR, a mixture combining 60 forward primers for TCR Vbeta segments and 13 reverse primers for TCR Jbeta segments was used. What TCRdb holds here is the immuneACCESS table cut down to in-frame rearrangements. Part of the clones is not present; checked against another copy, under half of the missing clones reflect an unresolved V gene, and the others are unexplained. This sample lists about 85,000 clones; around 77% were detected once. Roughly 1.9% of the sample is held by the ten biggest clonotypes. Source material: PBMCs. The receptors originated from a boy aged 5-17 years in good health and CMV-seronegative.

The chain is built from TRBV7-2 and TRBJ2-1, with TRBD2 as a possible D gene (6 bases). There are 14 residues in the CDR3. The V end lost 1 base, the J end lost 7 bases, and 11 bases lay between the germline ends. Germline V lookup: CDR1 SGHTA, CDR2 FQGNSA. Here the CDR3 DNA reads TGTGCCAGCAGCTTAGTACTAGGGAGGAATGAGCAGTTCTTC. This codes for CASSLVLGRNEQFF.

The chain couples TRBV7-2 to TRBJ2-1; 8 bases match TRBD2. The junction had 8 bases not matched to a gene; V was cut back by 1 base and J by 6 bases. The CDR3 length is 16 residues. Germline V gene sequence: CDR1 SGHTA, CDR2 FQGNSA. The DNA of the CDR3 is TGTGCCAGCAGCTTAGGCGGCGGGGGGAAGTCCAATGAGCAGTTCTTC. It encodes CASSLGGGGKSNEQFF.

With regard to this clone: Compared with germline, one end of the junction differs, possibly owing to a read error. Additional DNA sequences in this sample encode the identical CDR3. In DNA, the CDR3 is TGCGCCAGCAGTTCAGGGTACAATGAGCAGTTCTTC. Translation gives CASSSGYNEQFF. V is TRBV27 and J is TRBJ2-1; possibly TRBD1 for D (5 bases). The CDR3 has 12 residues. Germline CDR1 reads MNHEY; CDR2 reads SMNVEV (reference sequence).

The chain employs TRBV4-1 and TRBJ1-1; D is possibly TRBD1 (5 bases). CDR3 length: 17 amino acids. With 2 bases removed from V and 6 bases from J, the gap between germline ends came to 22 bases. Germline V lookup: CDR1 MGHRA, CDR2 YSYEKL. CDR3 protein: CASSQHPLQGKGPEAFF. The CDR3, as DNA: TGCGCCAGCAGCCAACATCCCCTCCAAGGGAAGGGGCCTGAAGCTTTCTTT.

The V and J genes are TRBV6-5 and TRBJ1-1, with 8 bases aligning to TRBD1. Germline trimming cut 2 bases from V and 2 bases from J; bases unmatched to any gene: 1. There are 14 residues in the CDR3. Germline-derived CDR1 and CDR2 are MNHEY and SVGAGI. CDR3 sequence: CASSYGTGNTEAFF. The CDR3 nucleotides are TGTGCCAGCAGTTACGGGACAGGAAACACTGAAGCTTTCTTT.

This clone was counted only a few times. The gene calls are TRBV4-1 and TRBJ2-1, with 8 bases lining up with TRBD1. After removal of 0 bases from V and 8 bases from J, the junction contained 12 bases not matched to a gene. This CDR3 spans 17 amino acids. In germline, CDR1 is MGHRA, CDR2 YSYEKL. The DNA of the CDR3 is TGCGCCAGCAGCCAAGAAGGGGAGGACAGGGACGTGGATGAGCAGTTCTTC. This gives the protein CASSQEGEDRDVDEQFF.